A selection of T cell receptor beta chains follows, all from one sample in a study of blood T cell repertoires in COVID-19. Generated by immunoSEQ multiplex PCR, the TCRdb table keeps only in-frame clones and is missing some. The sample has 26,000 or so clones; roughly 90% are singletons. The sample consisted of peripheral blood. Receptor source: a human donor with active COVID-19. The donor label of this sample is uncertain. Each CDR3 is given with its conserved first and last residue. The order of the fields is clone size, D gene, J gene, V gene, CDR3 length, CDR3 DNA, CDR3 protein. D genes are given only for firm matches. Clone size appears in some rows only: once, few, many, or a class for an expanded clone.

clone_size: few
d_call: .
j_call: TRBJ2-2
v_call: TRBV9
cdr3_length: 16
cdr3_nt: TGTGCCAGCAGCGTAGTAAGGGGCCTTAACACCGGGGAGCTGTTTTTT
cdr3_aa: CASSVVRGLNTGELFF

clone_size: .
d_call: TRBD1
j_call: TRBJ1-1
v_call: TRBV27
cdr3_length: 15
cdr3_nt: TGTGCCAGCAGTACCCAAACAGGGGTGAACACTGAAGCTTTCTTT
cdr3_aa: CASSTQTGVNTEAFF

clone_size: once
d_call: TRBD2
j_call: TRBJ2-7
v_call: TRBV11-1
cdr3_length: 14
cdr3_nt: TGTGCCAGCAGCTTAAGGGAGGGGTACTACGAGCAGTACTTC
cdr3_aa: CASSLREGYYEQYF

clone_size: .
d_call: .
j_call: TRBJ1-5
v_call: TRBV7-8
cdr3_length: 12
cdr3_nt: TGTGCCAGCAGCTTAGTTCGGCAGCCCCAGCATTTT
cdr3_aa: CASSLVRQPQHF

clone_size: .
d_call: .
j_call: TRBJ2-5
v_call: TRBV7-2
cdr3_length: 14
cdr3_nt: TGTGCCAGCAGCCTGCGGGGTGGACGAGAGACCCAGTACTTC
cdr3_aa: CASSLRGGRETQYF

clone_size: few
d_call: TRBD2
j_call: TRBJ2-3
v_call: TRBV7-9
cdr3_length: 14
cdr3_nt: TGTGCCAGCAGCAAACTAGCGGGGGGCGATACGCAGTATTTT
cdr3_aa: CASSKLAGGDTQYF

clone_size: .
d_call: .
j_call: TRBJ2-7
v_call: TRBV14
cdr3_length: 17
cdr3_nt: TGTGCCAGCAGCCAATTGCAGGGAAAGAGCGATACCTACGAGCAGTACTTC
cdr3_aa: CASSQLQGKSDTYEQYF

clone_size: .
d_call: .
j_call: TRBJ2-1
v_call: TRBV27
cdr3_length: 16
cdr3_nt: TGTGCCAGCACTAACTTCCCAGGTACTTCCCCCAATGAGCAGTTCTTC
cdr3_aa: CASTNFPGTSPNEQFF

clone_size: .
d_call: TRBD1
j_call: TRBJ2-7
v_call: TRBV5-1
cdr3_length: 13
cdr3_nt: TGCGCCAGCAGCTTAAGGGGGCTGTCCGAGCAGTACTTC
cdr3_aa: CASSLRGLSEQYF

clone_size: .
d_call: TRBD1
j_call: TRBJ2-5
v_call: TRBV29-1
cdr3_length: 14
cdr3_nt: TGCAGCGTTGAGGGAGACAGGGGCAGTGAGACCCAGTACTTC
cdr3_aa: CSVEGDRGSETQYF

clone_size: .
d_call: .
j_call: TRBJ1-1
v_call: TRBV19
cdr3_length: 14
cdr3_nt: TGTGCCAGTAGTATGCAAGGGAGAGACACTGAAGCTTTCTTT
cdr3_aa: CASSMQGRDTEAFF

clone_size: .
d_call: TRBD1
j_call: TRBJ2-1
v_call: TRBV14
cdr3_length: 14
cdr3_nt: TGTGCCAGCAGCCCGGCAGGGGGCTACAATGAGCAGTTCTTC
cdr3_aa: CASSPAGGYNEQFF

clone_size: .
d_call: .
j_call: TRBJ1-4
v_call: TRBV5-4
cdr3_length: 12
cdr3_nt: TGTGCCAGCAGCATGAGAGGGGAAAAACTGTTTTTT
cdr3_aa: CASSMRGEKLFF

clone_size: .
d_call: .
j_call: TRBJ2-1
v_call: TRBV7-8
cdr3_length: 13
cdr3_nt: TGTGCCAGCAGCCAAGTGTACCGGAATGAGCAGTTCTTC
cdr3_aa: CASSQVYRNEQFF

clone_size: .
d_call: TRBD2
j_call: TRBJ2-5
v_call: TRBV3-1/TRBV3-2
cdr3_length: 16
cdr3_nt: TGTGCCAGCAGCCAAGGGGCTAGCGGGCTCCAAGAGACCCAGTACTTC
cdr3_aa: CASSQGASGLQETQYF

clone_size: .
d_call: .
j_call: TRBJ2-2
v_call: TRBV5-1
cdr3_length: 14
cdr3_nt: TGCGCCAGCAGCTTTGCGGGGAACCCCGGGGAGCTGTTTTTT
cdr3_aa: CASSFAGNPGELFF

clone_size: .
d_call: .
j_call: TRBJ2-3
v_call: TRBV7-6
cdr3_length: 13
cdr3_nt: TGTGCCAGCAGCTTAGCGGTAGCAGATACGCAGTATTTT
cdr3_aa: CASSLAVADTQYF

clone_size: .
d_call: .
j_call: TRBJ1-2
v_call: TRBV2
cdr3_length: 14
cdr3_nt: TGTGCCAGCAGGATTTCAGACAGGACCTATGGCTACACCTTC
cdr3_aa: CASRISDRTYGYTF

clone_size: .
d_call: TRBD2
j_call: TRBJ2-1
v_call: TRBV7-9
cdr3_length: 14
cdr3_nt: TGTGCCAGCAGCTATATTAGCGGGGGGCCCGAGCAGTTCTTC
cdr3_aa: CASSYISGGPEQFF

clone_size: .
d_call: .
j_call: TRBJ2-3
v_call: TRBV6-5
cdr3_length: 14
cdr3_nt: TGTGCCACTCTATCCGGCGGGACTCTAGCAGCGCAGTATTTT
cdr3_aa: CATLSGGTLAAQYF

clone_size: .
d_call: .
j_call: TRBJ2-7
v_call: TRBV2
cdr3_length: 14
cdr3_nt: TGTGCCAGCAGTGGGGGGACAATCTCCTACGAGCAGTACTTC
cdr3_aa: CASSGGTISYEQYF

clone_size: .
d_call: .
j_call: TRBJ1-2
v_call: TRBV5-1
cdr3_length: 13
cdr3_nt: TGCGCCAGCAGCTTGGTGGGGGGGAACGGCTACACCTTC
cdr3_aa: CASSLVGGNGYTF

clone_size: .
d_call: TRBD1
j_call: TRBJ1-1
v_call: TRBV9
cdr3_length: 15
cdr3_nt: TGTGCCAGCAGCGTGGGACAGGGACGGAACACTGAAGCTTTCTTT
cdr3_aa: CASSVGQGRNTEAFF

clone_size: .
d_call: TRBD1
j_call: TRBJ1-2
v_call: TRBV4-2
cdr3_length: 17
cdr3_nt: TGTGCCAGCAGCCAAGAGGCCCGGGACAGGGCTGTCTATGGCTACACCTTC
cdr3_aa: CASSQEARDRAVYGYTF

clone_size: .
d_call: .
j_call: TRBJ2-7
v_call: TRBV7-9
cdr3_length: 11
cdr3_nt: TGTGCCAGCAGCTCCGCCTACGAGCAGTACTTC
cdr3_aa: CASSSAYEQYF

clone_size: once
d_call: TRBD1
j_call: TRBJ1-4
v_call: TRBV3-1/TRBV3-2
cdr3_length: 16
cdr3_nt: TGTGCCAGCAGCCTCGGGGCAGGGGGTATATTAGAAAAACTGTTTTTT
cdr3_aa: CASSLGAGGILEKLFF

clone_size: .
d_call: TRBD1
j_call: TRBJ2-2
v_call: TRBV3-1/TRBV3-2
cdr3_length: 15
cdr3_nt: TGTGCCAGCAGAAAAACAGGGGACACCACCGGGGAGCTGTTTTTT
cdr3_aa: CASRKTGDTTGELFF

clone_size: once
d_call: TRBD2
j_call: TRBJ2-3
v_call: TRBV7-2
cdr3_length: 13
cdr3_nt: TGTGCCAGTTCGGGGGGGCCAGTAGATACGCAGTATTTT
cdr3_aa: CASSGGPVDTQYF

clone_size: .
d_call: .
j_call: TRBJ1-1
v_call: TRBV14
cdr3_length: 17
cdr3_nt: TGTGCCAGCACCCCTCGGTCCGGGGTCCTTTTGAACACTGAAGCTTTCTTT
cdr3_aa: CASTPRSGVLLNTEAFF

clone_size: .
d_call: TRBD1
j_call: TRBJ2-1
v_call: TRBV7-3
cdr3_length: 14
cdr3_nt: TGTGCCAGCAGCCGGGACAGATATTACAATGAGCAGTTCTTC
cdr3_aa: CASSRDRYYNEQFF

clone_size: .
d_call: .
j_call: TRBJ2-3
v_call: TRBV20-1
cdr3_length: 14
cdr3_nt: TGCAGTGCTAGTTCTACTAGCCTGGCAGATACGCAGTATTTT
cdr3_aa: CSASSTSLADTQYF

clone_size: .
d_call: TRBD2
j_call: TRBJ2-7
v_call: TRBV5-1
cdr3_length: 16
cdr3_nt: TGCGCCAGCAGCTTGGAAGGGACTAGCGGCTTATACGAGCAGTACTTC
cdr3_aa: CASSLEGTSGLYEQYF

clone_size: .
d_call: TRBD1
j_call: TRBJ1-5
v_call: TRBV27
cdr3_length: 15
cdr3_nt: TGTGCCAGCAGCGGCTCGGCGACAGGGGGTCAGCCCCAGCATTTT
cdr3_aa: CASSGSATGGQPQHF

clone_size: few
d_call: .
j_call: TRBJ1-1
v_call: TRBV6-2/TRBV6-3
cdr3_length: 13
cdr3_nt: TGTGCCAGCAGTTACGCGGGATCCACTCGACTTTTCTTT
cdr3_aa: CASSYAGSTRLFF

clone_size: .
d_call: .
j_call: TRBJ2-3
v_call: TRBV7-9
cdr3_length: 16
cdr3_nt: TGTGCCAGCAGCTTAGAATTCCTAGTTGGAACAGATACGCAGTATTTT
cdr3_aa: CASSLEFLVGTDTQYF

clone_size: .
d_call: .
j_call: TRBJ2-7
v_call: TRBV7-9
cdr3_length: 13
cdr3_nt: TGTGCCAGCAGCTTACCTTCGACTCGCGAGCAGTACTTC
cdr3_aa: CASSLPSTREQYF

clone_size: .
d_call: TRBD1
j_call: TRBJ2-7
v_call: TRBV27
cdr3_length: 15
cdr3_nt: TGTGCCAGCAGTTCCCCGGACAGGGTAGGCTACGAGCAGTACTTC
cdr3_aa: CASSSPDRVGYEQYF

clone_size: .
d_call: .
j_call: TRBJ2-2
v_call: TRBV18
cdr3_length: 12
cdr3_nt: TGTGCCAGCTCGCCGCCGGGCGGGGAGCTGTTTTTT
cdr3_aa: CASSPPGGELFF

clone_size: .
d_call: .
j_call: TRBJ2-2
v_call: TRBV5-1
cdr3_length: 13
cdr3_nt: TGCGCCAGCAGGCCACCGGGGACCGGGGAGCTGTTTTTT
cdr3_aa: CASRPPGTGELFF

clone_size: .
d_call: TRBD2
j_call: TRBJ2-3
v_call: TRBV7-2
cdr3_length: 16
cdr3_nt: TGTGCCACCCGGACTAGCGGGAGGGCCCGAACAGATACGCAGTATTTT
cdr3_aa: CATRTSGRARTDTQYF

clone_size: once
d_call: TRBD1
j_call: TRBJ2-7
v_call: TRBV25-1
cdr3_length: 14
cdr3_nt: TGTGCCAGCACGCCGACCGGGACAGCCTACGAGCAGTACTTC
cdr3_aa: CASTPTGTAYEQYF

clone_size: .
d_call: .
j_call: TRBJ1-4
v_call: TRBV9
cdr3_length: 15
cdr3_nt: TGTGCCAGCAGCGTCGCAGGGGATGCTAATGAAAAACTGTTTTTT
cdr3_aa: CASSVAGDANEKLFF

clone_size: .
d_call: .
j_call: TRBJ1-2
v_call: TRBV6-2/TRBV6-3
cdr3_length: 13
cdr3_nt: TGTGCCAGCAGTTACAAGGTGTCGGGTGGCTACACCTTC
cdr3_aa: CASSYKVSGGYTF

clone_size: .
d_call: TRBD2
j_call: TRBJ2-3
v_call: TRBV5-4
cdr3_length: 17
cdr3_nt: TGTGCCAGCAGCCAAAGTATCGGGACTAGTAGGACAGATACGCAGTATTTT
cdr3_aa: CASSQSIGTSRTDTQYF

clone_size: .
d_call: .
j_call: TRBJ2-2
v_call: TRBV9
cdr3_length: 15
cdr3_nt: TGTGCCAGCAGCGCGGCAGGGGAAAACACCGGGGAGCTGTTTTTT
cdr3_aa: CASSAAGENTGELFF

clone_size: .
d_call: TRBD2
j_call: TRBJ2-3
v_call: TRBV24-1
cdr3_length: 15
cdr3_nt: TGTGCCACCAGTGAGACTAGCCGAAGCACAGATACGCAGTATTTT
cdr3_aa: CATSETSRSTDTQYF

clone_size: .
d_call: TRBD2
j_call: TRBJ2-7
v_call: TRBV7-2
cdr3_length: 17
cdr3_nt: TGTGCCAGCAGCTCCCTCAGCGGGGGGGCCAGAGGAGACGAGCAGTACTTC
cdr3_aa: CASSSLSGGARGDEQYF

clone_size: .
d_call: .
j_call: TRBJ2-7
v_call: TRBV3-1/TRBV3-2
cdr3_length: 15
cdr3_nt: TGTGCCAGCAGCCCTCATAGAACTAGCTCCTACGAGCAGTACTTC
cdr3_aa: CASSPHRTSSYEQYF

clone_size: .
d_call: .
j_call: TRBJ2-1
v_call: TRBV5-1
cdr3_length: 15
cdr3_nt: TGCGCCAGCAGCGGCGGGACCCTCTCCTACAATGAGCAGTTCTTC
cdr3_aa: CASSGGTLSYNEQFF

clone_size: .
d_call: TRBD1
j_call: TRBJ1-6
v_call: TRBV27
cdr3_length: 13
cdr3_nt: TGTGCCAGCAGATCAGGACAGGTCGGCACCCTCCACTTT
cdr3_aa: CASRSGQVGTLHF

clone_size: few
d_call: TRBD1
j_call: TRBJ2-1
v_call: TRBV9
cdr3_length: 16
cdr3_nt: TGTGCCAGCAGCGCCTCGGGGACAGGGGGCTACAATGAGCAGTTCTTC
cdr3_aa: CASSASGTGGYNEQFF

clone_size: .
d_call: .
j_call: TRBJ2-2
v_call: TRBV4-1
cdr3_length: 16
cdr3_nt: TGCGCCAGCAGCCAAGAGGGGCGGGGGAACACCGGGGAGCTGTTTTTT
cdr3_aa: CASSQEGRGNTGELFF

clone_size: .
d_call: TRBD1
j_call: TRBJ2-2
v_call: TRBV27
cdr3_length: 13
cdr3_nt: TGTGCCAGCAGCAGACAGGGTCCCGGGGAGCTGTTTTTT
cdr3_aa: CASSRQGPGELFF

clone_size: .
d_call: .
j_call: TRBJ2-7
v_call: TRBV6-6
cdr3_length: 14
cdr3_nt: TGTGCCAGCAGTTACAAGGGGGGGGGCTACGAGCAGTACTTC
cdr3_aa: CASSYKGGGYEQYF

clone_size: .
d_call: TRBD2
j_call: TRBJ2-2
v_call: TRBV16
cdr3_length: 15
cdr3_nt: TGTGCCAGCAGCCTGGGACTATCGGGCACCGGGGAGCTGTTTTTT
cdr3_aa: CASSLGLSGTGELFF